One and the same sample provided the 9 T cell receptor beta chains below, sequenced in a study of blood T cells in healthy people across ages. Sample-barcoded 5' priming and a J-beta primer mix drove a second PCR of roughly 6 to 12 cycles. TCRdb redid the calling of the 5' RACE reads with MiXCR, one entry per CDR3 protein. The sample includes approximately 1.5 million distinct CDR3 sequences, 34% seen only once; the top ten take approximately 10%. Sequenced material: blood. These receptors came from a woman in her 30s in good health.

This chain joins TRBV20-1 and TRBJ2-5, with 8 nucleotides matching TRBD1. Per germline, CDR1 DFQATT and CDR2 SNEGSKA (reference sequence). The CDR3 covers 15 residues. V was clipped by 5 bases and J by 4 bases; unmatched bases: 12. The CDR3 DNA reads TGCAGTGCTGACCGGGACAGGTCATCCGCAGAGACCCAGTACTTC. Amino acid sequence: CSADRDRSSAETQYF.

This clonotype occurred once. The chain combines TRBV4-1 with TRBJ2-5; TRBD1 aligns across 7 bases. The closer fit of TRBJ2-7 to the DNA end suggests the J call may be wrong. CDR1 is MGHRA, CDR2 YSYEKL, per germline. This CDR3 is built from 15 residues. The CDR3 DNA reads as TGCGCCAGCAGCCAAGCGGAGAGGGGGCTCTACGAGCAGTACTTC. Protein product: CASSQAERGLYEQYF.

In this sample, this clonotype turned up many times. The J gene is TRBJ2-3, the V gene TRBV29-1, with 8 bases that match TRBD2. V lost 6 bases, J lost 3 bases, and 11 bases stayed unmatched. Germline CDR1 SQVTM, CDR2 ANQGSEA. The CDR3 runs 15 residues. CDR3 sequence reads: CSVAPRAGVTDTQYF. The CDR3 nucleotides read TGCAGCGTGGCCCCGCGAGCGGGGGTGACAGATACGCAGTATTTT.

CDR3 sequence reads: CASSRQGVDTEAFF. DNA for the CDR3: TGTGCCAGCAGCCGCCAGGGGGTGGACACTGAAGCTTTCTTT. The chain couples TRBV7-6 to TRBJ1-1; 7 bases are shared with TRBD1. The CDR3 has 14 amino acids. V gave up 5 bases and J gave up 3 bases; unmatched junction bases: 6. Germline values: CDR1 SGHVS, CDR2 FNYEAQ.

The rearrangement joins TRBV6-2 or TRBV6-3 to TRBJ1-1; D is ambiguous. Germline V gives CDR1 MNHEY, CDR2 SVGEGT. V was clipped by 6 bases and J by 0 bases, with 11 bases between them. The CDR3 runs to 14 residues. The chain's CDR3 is CASRRANLNTEAFF. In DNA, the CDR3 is TGTGCCAGCAGGAGGGCTAACTTGAACACTGAAGCTTTCTTT.

This CDR3 is CASSVGRGRDEQYF. Here the CDR3 DNA reads TGTGCCAGCAGCGTAGGGAGGGGGCGCGACGAGCAGTACTTC. The chain has TRBV9 and TRBJ2-7, with a tentative D call TRBD1 (7 bases). This CDR3 spans 14 amino acids. Per germline, CDR1 SGDLS and CDR2 YYNGEE. Deletions cut 0 bases from V and 5 bases from J, with 12 bases between.

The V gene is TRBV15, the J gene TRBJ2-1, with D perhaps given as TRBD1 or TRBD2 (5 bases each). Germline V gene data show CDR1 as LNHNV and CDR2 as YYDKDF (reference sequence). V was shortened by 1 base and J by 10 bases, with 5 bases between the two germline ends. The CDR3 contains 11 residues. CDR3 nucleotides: TGTGCCACCAGCAGAGGGGGGGAGCAGTTCTTC. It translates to CATSRGGEQFF. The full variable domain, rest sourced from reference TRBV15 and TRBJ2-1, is DAMVIQNPRYQVTQFGKPVTLSCSQTLNHNVMYWYQQKSSQAPKLLFHYYDKDFNNEADTPDNFQSRRPNTSFCFLDIRSPGLGDTAMYLCATSRGGEQFFGPGTRLTVL.

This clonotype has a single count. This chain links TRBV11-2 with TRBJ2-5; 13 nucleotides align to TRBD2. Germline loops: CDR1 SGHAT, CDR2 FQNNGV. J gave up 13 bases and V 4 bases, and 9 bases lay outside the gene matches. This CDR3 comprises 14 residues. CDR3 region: CASSSFMGLAGLYF. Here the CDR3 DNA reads TGTGCCAGCAGCTCGTTCATGGGACTAGCGGGATTGTACTTC.

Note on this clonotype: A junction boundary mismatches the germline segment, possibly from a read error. CDR3 nucleotides: TGTGCCAGCCCACCACCGTGGGGGACCTACAATGAGCAGTTCTTC. It codes for CASPPPWGTYNEQFF. V is TRBV18 and J is TRBJ2-1; the D call may be TRBD1 or TRBD2 (5 bases each). There are 15 residues in the CDR3. Germline V gene data show CDR1 as KGHSH and CDR2 as LQKENI.